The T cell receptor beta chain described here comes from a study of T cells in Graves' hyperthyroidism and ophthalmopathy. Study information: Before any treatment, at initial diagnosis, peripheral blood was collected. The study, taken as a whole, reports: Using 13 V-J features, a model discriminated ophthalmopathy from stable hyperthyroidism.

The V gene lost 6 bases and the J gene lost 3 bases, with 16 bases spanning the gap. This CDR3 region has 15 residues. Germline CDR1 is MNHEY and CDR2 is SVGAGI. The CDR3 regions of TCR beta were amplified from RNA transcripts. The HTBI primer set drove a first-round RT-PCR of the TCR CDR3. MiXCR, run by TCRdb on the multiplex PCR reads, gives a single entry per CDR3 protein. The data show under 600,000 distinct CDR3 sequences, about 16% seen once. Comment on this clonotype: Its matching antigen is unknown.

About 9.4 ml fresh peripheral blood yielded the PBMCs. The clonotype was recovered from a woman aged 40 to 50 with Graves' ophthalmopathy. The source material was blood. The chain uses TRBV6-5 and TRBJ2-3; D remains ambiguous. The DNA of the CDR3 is TGTGCCAGCAGCCTCACGGTGCGGTCTACAGATACGCAGTATTTT. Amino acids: CASSLTVRSTDTQYF.